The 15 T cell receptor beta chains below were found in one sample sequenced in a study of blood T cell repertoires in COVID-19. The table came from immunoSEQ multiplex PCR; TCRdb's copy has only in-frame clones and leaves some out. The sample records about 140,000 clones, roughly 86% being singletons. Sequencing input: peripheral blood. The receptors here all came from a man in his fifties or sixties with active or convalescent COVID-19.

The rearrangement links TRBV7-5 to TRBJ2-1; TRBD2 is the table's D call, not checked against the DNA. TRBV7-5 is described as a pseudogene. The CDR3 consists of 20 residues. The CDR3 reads CARSLRVVAGTWGSYNEQFF. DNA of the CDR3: TGTGCCAGAAGCTTAAGGGTGGTAGCGGGGACCTGGGGCTCCTACAATGAGCAGTTCTTC.

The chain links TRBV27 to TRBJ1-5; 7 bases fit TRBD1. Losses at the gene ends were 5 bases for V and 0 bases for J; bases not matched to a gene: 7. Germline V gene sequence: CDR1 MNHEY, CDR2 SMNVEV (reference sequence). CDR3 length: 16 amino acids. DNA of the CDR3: TGTGCCAGCAGTCAGGGGGGCGTTTATAGCAATCAGCCCCAGCATTTT. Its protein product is CASSQGGVYSNQPQHF.

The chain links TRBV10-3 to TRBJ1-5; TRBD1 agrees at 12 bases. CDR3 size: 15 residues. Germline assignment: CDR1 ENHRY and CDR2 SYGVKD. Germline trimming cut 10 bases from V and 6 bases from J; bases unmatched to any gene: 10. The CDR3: CATTSGTGGGQPQHF. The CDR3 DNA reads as TGTGCCACGACCTCCGGGACAGGGGGCGGTCAGCCCCAGCATTTT.

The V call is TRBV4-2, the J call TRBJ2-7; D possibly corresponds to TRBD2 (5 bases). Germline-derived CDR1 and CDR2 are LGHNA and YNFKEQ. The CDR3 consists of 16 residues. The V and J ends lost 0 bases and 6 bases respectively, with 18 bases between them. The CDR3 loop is CASSQEARTAASEQYF. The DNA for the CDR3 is TGTGCCAGCAGCCAAGAGGCTCGGACTGCGGCGTCCGAGCAGTACTTC.

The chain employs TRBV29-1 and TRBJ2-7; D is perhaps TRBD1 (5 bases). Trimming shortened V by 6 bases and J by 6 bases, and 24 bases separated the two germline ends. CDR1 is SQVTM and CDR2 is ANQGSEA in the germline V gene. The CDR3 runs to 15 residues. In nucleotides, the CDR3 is TGCAGCGTCTCTTTAGGCATAGGGGCAACGGCCGAGCAGTACTTC. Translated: CSVSLGIGATAEQYF.

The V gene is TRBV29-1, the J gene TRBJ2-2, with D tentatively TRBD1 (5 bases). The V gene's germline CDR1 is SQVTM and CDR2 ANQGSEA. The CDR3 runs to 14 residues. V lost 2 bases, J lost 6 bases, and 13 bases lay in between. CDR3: CSVESQGFAGELFF. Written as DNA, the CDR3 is TGCAGCGTTGAAAGTCAGGGTTTTGCCGGGGAGCTGTTTTTT.

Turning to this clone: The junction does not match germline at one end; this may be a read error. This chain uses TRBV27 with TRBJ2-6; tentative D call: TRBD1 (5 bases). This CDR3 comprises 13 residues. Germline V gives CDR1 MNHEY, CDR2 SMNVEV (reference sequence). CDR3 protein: CAIRSSGANVPTF. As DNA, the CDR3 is TGTGCCATCAGGAGCTCTGGGGCCAACGTCCCGACTTTC.

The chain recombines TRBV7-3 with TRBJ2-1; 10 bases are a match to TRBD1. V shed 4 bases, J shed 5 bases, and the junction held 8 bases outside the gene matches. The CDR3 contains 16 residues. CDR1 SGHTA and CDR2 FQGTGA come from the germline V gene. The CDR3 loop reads CASSSARDRGDNEQFF. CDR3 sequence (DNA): TGTGCCAGCAGCTCCGCCCGGGACAGGGGAGACAATGAGCAGTTCTTC.

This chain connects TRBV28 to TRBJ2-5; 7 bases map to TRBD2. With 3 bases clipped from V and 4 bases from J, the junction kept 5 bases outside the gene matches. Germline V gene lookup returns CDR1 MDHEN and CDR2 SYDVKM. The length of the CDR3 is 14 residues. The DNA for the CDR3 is TGTGCCAGCAGTTTTCTGACTAGCCGAGAGACCCAGTACTTC. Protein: CASSFLTSRETQYF.

CDR3 sequence: CASSPEVGSSYEQYF. DNA of the CDR3: TGTGCCAGCAGCCCCGAGGTCGGGAGCTCCTACGAGCAGTACTTC. This rearrangement joins TRBV11-2 to TRBJ2-7; a weak D match, TRBD2 (6 bases). The V gene's germline CDR1 is SGHAT and CDR2 FQNNGV. This CDR3 spans 15 amino acids. Deletions cut 5 bases from V and 0 bases from J, with 14 bases between.

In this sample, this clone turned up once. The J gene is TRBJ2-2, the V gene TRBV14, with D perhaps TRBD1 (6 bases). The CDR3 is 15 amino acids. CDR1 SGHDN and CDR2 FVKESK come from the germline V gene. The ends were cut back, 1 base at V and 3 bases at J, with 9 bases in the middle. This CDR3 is CASSQGQGYTGELFF. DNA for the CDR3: TGTGCCAGCAGCCAAGGTCAGGGGTACACCGGGGAGCTGTTTTTT.

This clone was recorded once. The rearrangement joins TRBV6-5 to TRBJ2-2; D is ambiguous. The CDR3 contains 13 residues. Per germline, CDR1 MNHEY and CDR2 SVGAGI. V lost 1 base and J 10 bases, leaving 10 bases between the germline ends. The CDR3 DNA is TGTGCCAGCAGTTACTTAAGCGACGAGGAGCTGTTTTTT. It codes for CASSYLSDEELFF.

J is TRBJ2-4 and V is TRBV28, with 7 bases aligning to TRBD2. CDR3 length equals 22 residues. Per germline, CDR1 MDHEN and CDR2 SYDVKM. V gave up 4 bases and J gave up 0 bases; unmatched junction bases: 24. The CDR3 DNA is TGTGCCAGCAGTTGGCGGGAGTTGGGCCCCTCCAGCTCATTCCTAGCCAAAAACATTCAGTACTTC. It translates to CASSWRELGPSSSFLAKNIQYF.

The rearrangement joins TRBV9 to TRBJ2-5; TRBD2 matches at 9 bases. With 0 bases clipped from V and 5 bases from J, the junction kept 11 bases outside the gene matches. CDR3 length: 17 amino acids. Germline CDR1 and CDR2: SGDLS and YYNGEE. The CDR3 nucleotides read TGTGCCAGCAGCGTAGGAGGAGCGGGAGGAGGTGGGGAGACCCAGTACTTC. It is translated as CASSVGGAGGGGETQYF.

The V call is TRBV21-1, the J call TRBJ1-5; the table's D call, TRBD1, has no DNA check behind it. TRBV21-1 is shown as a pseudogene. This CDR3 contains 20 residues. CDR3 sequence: CASSKPLSYLGTGNDQPQHF. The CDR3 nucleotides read TGTGCCAGCAGCAAACCGCTCTCGTACTTAGGGACAGGGAATGATCAGCCCCAGCATTTT.